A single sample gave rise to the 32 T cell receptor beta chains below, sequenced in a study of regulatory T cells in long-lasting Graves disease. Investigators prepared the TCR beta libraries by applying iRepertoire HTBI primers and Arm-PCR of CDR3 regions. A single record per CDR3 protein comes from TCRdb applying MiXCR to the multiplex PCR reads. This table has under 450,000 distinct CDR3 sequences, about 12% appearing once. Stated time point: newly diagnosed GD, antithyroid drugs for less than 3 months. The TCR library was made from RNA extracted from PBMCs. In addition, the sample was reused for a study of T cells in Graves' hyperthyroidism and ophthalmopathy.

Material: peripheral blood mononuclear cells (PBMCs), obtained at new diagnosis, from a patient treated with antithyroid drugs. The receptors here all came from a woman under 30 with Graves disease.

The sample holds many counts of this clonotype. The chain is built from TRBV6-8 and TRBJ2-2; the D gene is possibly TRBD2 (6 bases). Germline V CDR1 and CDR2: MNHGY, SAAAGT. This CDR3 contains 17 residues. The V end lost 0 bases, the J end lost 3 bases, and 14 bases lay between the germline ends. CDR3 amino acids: CASSYSITSRHTGELFF. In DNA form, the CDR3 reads TGTGCCAGCAGTTACTCGATTACTAGCAGGCACACCGGGGAGCTGTTTTTT.

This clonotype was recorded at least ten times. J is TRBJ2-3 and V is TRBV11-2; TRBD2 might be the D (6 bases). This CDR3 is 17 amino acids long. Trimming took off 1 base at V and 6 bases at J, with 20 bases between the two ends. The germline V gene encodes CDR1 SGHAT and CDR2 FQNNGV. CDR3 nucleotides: TGTGCCAGCAGCTTAGTGACGGGAGCGGGTCTCATGGATACGCAGTATTTT. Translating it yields CASSLVTGAGLMDTQYF.

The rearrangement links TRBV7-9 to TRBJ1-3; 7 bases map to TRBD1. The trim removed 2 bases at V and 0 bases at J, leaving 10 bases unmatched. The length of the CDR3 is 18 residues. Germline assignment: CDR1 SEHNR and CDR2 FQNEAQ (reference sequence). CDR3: CASSLPPQGPSSGNTIYF. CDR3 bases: TGTGCCAGCAGCTTACCCCCACAGGGGCCGAGCTCTGGAAACACCATATATTTT.

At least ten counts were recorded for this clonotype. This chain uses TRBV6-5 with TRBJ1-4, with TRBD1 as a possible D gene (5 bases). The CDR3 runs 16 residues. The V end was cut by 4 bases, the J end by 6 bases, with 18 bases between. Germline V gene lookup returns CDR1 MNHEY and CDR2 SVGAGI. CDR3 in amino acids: CASSSDTLRGDEKLFF. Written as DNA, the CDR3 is TGTGCCAGCAGTTCGGACACCCTGAGGGGTGATGAAAAACTGTTTTTT.

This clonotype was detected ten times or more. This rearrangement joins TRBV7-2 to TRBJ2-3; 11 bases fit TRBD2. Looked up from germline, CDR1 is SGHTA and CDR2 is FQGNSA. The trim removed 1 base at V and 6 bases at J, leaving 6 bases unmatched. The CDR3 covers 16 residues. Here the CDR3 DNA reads TGTGCCAGCAGCTTAGGACTAGCGGGGACCTCGGATACGCAGTATTTT. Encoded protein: CASSLGLAGTSDTQYF.

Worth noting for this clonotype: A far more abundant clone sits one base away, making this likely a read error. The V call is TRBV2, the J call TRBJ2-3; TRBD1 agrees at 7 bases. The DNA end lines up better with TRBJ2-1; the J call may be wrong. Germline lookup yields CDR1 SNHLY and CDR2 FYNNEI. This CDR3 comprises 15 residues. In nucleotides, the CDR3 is TGTGCCAGCAGCGATAGGTTTACAGGGGAGAATGAGCAGTTCTTC. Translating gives CASSDRFTGENEQFF.

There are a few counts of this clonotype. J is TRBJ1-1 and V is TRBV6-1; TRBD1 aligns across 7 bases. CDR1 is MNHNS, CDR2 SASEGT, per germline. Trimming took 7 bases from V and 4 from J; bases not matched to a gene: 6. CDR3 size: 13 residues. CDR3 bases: TGTGCCAGCAACGACAGGGTCGGCACTGAAGCTTTCTTT. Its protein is CASNDRVGTEAFF.

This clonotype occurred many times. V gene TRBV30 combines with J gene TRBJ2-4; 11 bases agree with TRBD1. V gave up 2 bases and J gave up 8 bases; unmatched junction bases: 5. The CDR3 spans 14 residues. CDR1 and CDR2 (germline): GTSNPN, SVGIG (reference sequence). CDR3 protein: CAWSPVGQGDIQYF. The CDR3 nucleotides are TGTGCCTGGAGTCCCGTGGGACAGGGGGACATTCAGTACTTC.

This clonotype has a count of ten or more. This CDR3 reads CASSYSYGAAPRGGAEAFF. In nucleotides, the CDR3 is TGTGCCAGCAGTTACTCGTACGGGGCTGCCCCTCGGGGCGGCGCTGAAGCTTTCTTT. The chain couples TRBV6-7 to TRBJ1-1; D perhaps matches TRBD1 (5 bases). TRBV6-7 is flagged as an ORF with uncertain function. CDR3 length equals 19 residues. V was trimmed by 0 bases and J by 6 bases, leaving 26 bases between them.

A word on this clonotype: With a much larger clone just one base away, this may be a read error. The CDR3 DNA reads TGTGCCTGGAGTCGGACCTCCTACAATGAGCAGTACTTC. It translates to CAWSRTSYNEQYF. The J gene is TRBJ2-5, the V gene TRBV30; D is unresolved. V was cut by 2 bases and J by 11 bases, with 18 bases left in between. Per germline, CDR1 GTSNPN and CDR2 SVGIG (reference sequence). The CDR3 sequence is 13 residues long.

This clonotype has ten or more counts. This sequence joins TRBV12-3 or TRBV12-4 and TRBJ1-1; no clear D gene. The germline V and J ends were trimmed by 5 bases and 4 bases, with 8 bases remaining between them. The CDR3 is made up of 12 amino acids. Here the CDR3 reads CASSQSSTEAFF. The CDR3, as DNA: TGTGCCAGCAGTCAGTCGAGCACTGAAGCTTTCTTT.

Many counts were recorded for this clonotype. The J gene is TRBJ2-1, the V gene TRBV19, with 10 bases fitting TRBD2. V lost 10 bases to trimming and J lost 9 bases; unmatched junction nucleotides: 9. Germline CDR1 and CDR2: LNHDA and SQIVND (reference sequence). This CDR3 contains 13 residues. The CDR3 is CATGLAEGAEQFF. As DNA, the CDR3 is TGTGCCACCGGACTAGCGGAAGGGGCTGAGCAGTTCTTC.

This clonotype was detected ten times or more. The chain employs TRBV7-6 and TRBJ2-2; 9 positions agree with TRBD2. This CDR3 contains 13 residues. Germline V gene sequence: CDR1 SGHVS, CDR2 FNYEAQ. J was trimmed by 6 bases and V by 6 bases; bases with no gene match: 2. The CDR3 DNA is TGTGCCAGCAGTCGGACTAGCGCCGGGGAGCTGTTTTTT. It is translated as CASSRTSAGELFF.

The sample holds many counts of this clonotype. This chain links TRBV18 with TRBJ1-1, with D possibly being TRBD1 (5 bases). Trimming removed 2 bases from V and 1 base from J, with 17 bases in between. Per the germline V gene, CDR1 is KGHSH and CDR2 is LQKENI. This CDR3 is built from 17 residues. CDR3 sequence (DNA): TGTGCCAGCTCACCATGGGCAGGGTGGCAGACGAACACTGAAGCTTTCTTT. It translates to CASSPWAGWQTNTEAFF.

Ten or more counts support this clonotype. Here the CDR3 DNA reads TGTGCCAGCAGCTTGGCGCCCGGGGGCAATCAGCCCCAGCATTTT. Residues: CASSLAPGGNQPQHF. V gene TRBV11-2 combines with J gene TRBJ1-5; D is unresolved. Germline V gene sequence: CDR1 SGHAT, CDR2 FQNNGV. Deletions cut 3 bases from V and 2 bases from J, with 11 bases between. CDR3 size: 15 residues. Full variable domain (rest looked up from reference TRBV11-2 and TRBJ1-5): EAGVAQSPRYKIIEKRQSVAFWCNPISGHATLYWYQQILGQGPKLLIQFQNNGVVDDSQLPKDRFSAERLKGVDSTLKIQPAKLEDSAVYLCASSLAPGGNQPQHFGDGTRLSIL.

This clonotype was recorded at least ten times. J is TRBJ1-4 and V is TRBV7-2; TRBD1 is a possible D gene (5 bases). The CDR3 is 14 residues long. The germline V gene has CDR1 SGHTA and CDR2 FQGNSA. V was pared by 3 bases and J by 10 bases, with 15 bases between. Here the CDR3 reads CASSFSRVSGKLFF. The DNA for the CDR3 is TGTGCCAGCAGCTTCTCCAGGGTTAGTGGAAAACTGTTTTTT. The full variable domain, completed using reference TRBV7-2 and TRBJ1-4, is GAGVSQSPSNKVTEKGKDVELRCDPISGHTALYWYRQSLGQGLEFLIYFQGNSAPDKSGLPSDRFSAERTGGSVSTLTIQRTQQEDSAVYLCASSFSRVSGKLFFGSGTQLSVL.

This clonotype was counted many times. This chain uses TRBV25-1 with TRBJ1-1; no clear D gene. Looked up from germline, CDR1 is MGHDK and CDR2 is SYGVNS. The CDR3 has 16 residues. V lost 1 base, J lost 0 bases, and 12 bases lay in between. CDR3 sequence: CASSESRSALNTEAFF. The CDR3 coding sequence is TGTGCCAGCAGTGAATCCCGGTCTGCCTTGAACACTGAAGCTTTCTTT.

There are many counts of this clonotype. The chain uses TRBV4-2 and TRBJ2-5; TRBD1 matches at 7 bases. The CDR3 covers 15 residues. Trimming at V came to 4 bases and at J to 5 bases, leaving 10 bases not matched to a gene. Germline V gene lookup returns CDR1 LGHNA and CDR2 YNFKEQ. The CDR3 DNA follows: TGTGCCAGCAGCCTCGGACAGGTGGATGTGGAGACCCAGTACTTC. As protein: CASSLGQVDVETQYF.

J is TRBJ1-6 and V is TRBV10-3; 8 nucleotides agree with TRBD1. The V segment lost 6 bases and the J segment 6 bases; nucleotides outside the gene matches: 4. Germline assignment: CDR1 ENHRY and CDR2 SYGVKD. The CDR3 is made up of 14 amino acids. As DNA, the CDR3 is TGTGCCATCAGGGGGACAGGTCCTAATTCACCCCTCCACTTT. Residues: CAIRGTGPNSPLHF.

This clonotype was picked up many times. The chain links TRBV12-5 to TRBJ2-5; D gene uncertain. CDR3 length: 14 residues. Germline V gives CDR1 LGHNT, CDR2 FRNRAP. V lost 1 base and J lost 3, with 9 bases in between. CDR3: CASGLAGPEETQYF. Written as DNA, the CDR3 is TGTGCTAGTGGTTTGGCGGGCCCAGAAGAGACCCAGTACTTC. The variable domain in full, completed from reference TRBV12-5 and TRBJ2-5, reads DARVTQTPRHKVTEMGQEVTMRCQPILGHNTVFWYRQTMMQGLELLAYFRNRAPLDDSGMPKDRFSAEMPDATLATLKIQPSEPRDSAVYFCASGLAGPEETQYFGPGTRLLVL.

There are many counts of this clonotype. The CDR3 DNA reads TGTGCCAGCAGCTTAGAAGTCCGAGGGAGCAATCAGCCCCAGCATTTT. Protein product: CASSLEVRGSNQPQHF. The genes are TRBV7-2 and TRBJ1-5; no clear D. Germline V gives CDR1 SGHTA, CDR2 FQGNSA. This CDR3 comprises 16 residues. Trimming removed 1 base at V and 1 base at J, with 11 bases between. Filled out from reference TRBV7-2 and TRBJ1-5, the complete variable domain reads GAGVSQSPSNKVTEKGKDVELRCDPISGHTALYWYRQSLGQGLEFLIYFQGNSAPDKSGLPSDRFSAERTGGSVSTLTIQRTQQEDSAVYLCASSLEVRGSNQPQHFGDGTRLSIL.

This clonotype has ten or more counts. Written as DNA, the CDR3 is TGTGCCACCAGCAGAGATAAGGTTGGGTTTTGGGCTAATGAAAAACTGTTTTTT. Protein sequence: CATSRDKVGFWANEKLFF. This chain links TRBV15 with TRBJ1-4; D is unclear. Germline V gives CDR1 LNHNV, CDR2 YYDKDF (reference sequence). V dropped 0 bases and J dropped 3 bases, with 17 bases sitting between them. This CDR3 is 18 amino acids long.

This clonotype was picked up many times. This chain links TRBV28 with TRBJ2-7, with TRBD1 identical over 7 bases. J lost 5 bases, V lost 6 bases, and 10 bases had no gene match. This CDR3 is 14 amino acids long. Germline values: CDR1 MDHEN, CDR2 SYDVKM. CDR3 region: CASRKQGKVHEQYF. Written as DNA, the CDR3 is TGTGCCAGCAGGAAACAGGGGAAGGTCCACGAGCAGTACTTC. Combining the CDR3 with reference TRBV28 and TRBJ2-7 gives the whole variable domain DVKVTQSSRYLVKRTGEKVFLECVQDMDHENMFWYRQDPGLGLRLIYFSYDVKMKEKGDIPEGYSVSREKKERFSLILESASTNQTSMYLCASRKQGKVHEQYFGPGTRLTVT.

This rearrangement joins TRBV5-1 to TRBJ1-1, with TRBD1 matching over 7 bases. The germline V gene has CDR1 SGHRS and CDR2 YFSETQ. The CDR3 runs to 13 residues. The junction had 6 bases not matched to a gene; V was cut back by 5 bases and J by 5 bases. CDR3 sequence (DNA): TGCGCCAGCAGGACAGGGAGCATTACTGAAGCTTTCTTT. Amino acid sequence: CASRTGSITEAFF.

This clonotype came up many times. The CDR3 sequence is CASSFLEGSTDTQYF. CDR3 nucleotides: TGTGCCAGCAGCTTCTTAGAGGGGAGCACAGATACGCAGTATTTT. The rearrangement joins TRBV11-2 to TRBJ2-3; D possibly matches TRBD1 or TRBD2 (5 bases each). This CDR3 has 15 residues. Trimming shortened V by 3 bases and J by 0 bases, and 10 bases separated the two germline ends. Germline V CDR1 and CDR2: SGHAT, FQNNGV.

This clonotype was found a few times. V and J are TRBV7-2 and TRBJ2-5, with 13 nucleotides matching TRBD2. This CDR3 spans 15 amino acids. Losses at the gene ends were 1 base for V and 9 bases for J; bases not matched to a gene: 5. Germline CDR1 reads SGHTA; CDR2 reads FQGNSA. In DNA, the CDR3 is TGTGCCAGCAGCTTAGTCACTAGCGGGGGGGCGGCCCAGTACTTC. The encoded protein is CASSLVTSGGAAQYF.

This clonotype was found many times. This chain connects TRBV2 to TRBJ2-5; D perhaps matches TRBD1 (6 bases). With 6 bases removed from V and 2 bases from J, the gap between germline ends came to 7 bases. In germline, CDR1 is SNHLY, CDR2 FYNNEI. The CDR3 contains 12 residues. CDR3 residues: CASRGHQETQYF. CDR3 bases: TGTGCCAGCAGGGGACATCAAGAGACCCAGTACTTC.

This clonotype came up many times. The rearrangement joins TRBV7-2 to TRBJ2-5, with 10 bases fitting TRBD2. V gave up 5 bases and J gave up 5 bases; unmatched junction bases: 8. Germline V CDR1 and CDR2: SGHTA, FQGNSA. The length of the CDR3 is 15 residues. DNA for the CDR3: TGTGCCAGCAGCATATCCGGGACTAGCGCGGAGACCCAGTACTTC. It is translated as CASSISGTSAETQYF.

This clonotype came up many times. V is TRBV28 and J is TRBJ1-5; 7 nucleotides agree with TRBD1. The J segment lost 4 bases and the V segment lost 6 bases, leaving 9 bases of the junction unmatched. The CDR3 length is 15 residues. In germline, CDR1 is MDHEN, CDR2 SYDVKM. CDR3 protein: CASRVGTAVNQPQHF. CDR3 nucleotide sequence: TGTGCCAGCAGAGTTGGGACAGCCGTTAATCAGCCCCAGCATTTT. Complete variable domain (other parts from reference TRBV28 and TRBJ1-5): DVKVTQSSRYLVKRTGEKVFLECVQDMDHENMFWYRQDPGLGLRLIYFSYDVKMKEKGDIPEGYSVSREKKERFSLILESASTNQTSMYLCASRVGTAVNQPQHFGDGTRLSIL.

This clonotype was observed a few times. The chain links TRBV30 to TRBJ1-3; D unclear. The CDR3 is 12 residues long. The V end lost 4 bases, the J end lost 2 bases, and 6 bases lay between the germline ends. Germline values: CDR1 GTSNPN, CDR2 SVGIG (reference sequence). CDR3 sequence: CAWKGAGNTIYF. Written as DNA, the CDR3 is TGTGCCTGGAAGGGCGCTGGAAACACCATATATTTT.

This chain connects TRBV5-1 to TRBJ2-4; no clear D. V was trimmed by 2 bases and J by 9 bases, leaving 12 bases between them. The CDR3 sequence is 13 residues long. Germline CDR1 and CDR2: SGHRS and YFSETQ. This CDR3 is CASSFWRPGIQYF. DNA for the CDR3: TGCGCCAGCAGCTTCTGGAGACCGGGCATTCAGTACTTC.

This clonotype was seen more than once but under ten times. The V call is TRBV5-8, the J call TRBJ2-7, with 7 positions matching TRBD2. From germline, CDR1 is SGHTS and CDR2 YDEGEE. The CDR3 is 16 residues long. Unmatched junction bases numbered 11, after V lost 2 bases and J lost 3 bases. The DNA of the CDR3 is TGTGCCAGCAGCTTCTCCGTGGAGCGGGATATCTACGAGCAGTACTTC. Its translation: CASSFSVERDIYEQYF.